This TCR beta chain emerged from a study of T cell repertoires in cytomegalovirus infection. A remark on this clonotype: As yet, its antigen is unknown.

The V gene's germline CDR1 is SGHTA and CDR2 FQGNSA. The ends were cut back, 5 bases at V and 2 bases at J, with 15 bases in the middle. CDR3 length: 15 residues. TCRdb reprocessed the reads via MiXCR and lists one record per CDR3 protein. The sample lists 450,000 to 550,000 distinct CDR3 sequences, about 44% occurring once. Material: cultured PBMCs, obtained from culture after CMV antigen stimulation. The V gene is TRBV7-2, the J gene TRBJ1-2, with D tentatively TRBD1 (5 bases). The clonotype comes from a human donor in good health (CMV status not recorded). Some clones in this sample may be carry-over from other donors' samples. This CDR3 is CASSTNRDGNYGYTF. CDR3 DNA: TGTGCCAGCAGCACGAACCGGGACGGCAACTATGGCTACACCTTC. Looking up the rest from reference TRBV7-2 and TRBJ1-2 gives the full variable domain: GAGVSQSPSNKVTEKGKDVELRCDPISGHTALYWYRQSLGQGLEFLIYFQGNSAPDKSGLPSDRFSAERTGGSVSTLTIQRTQQEDSAVYLCASSTNRDGNYGYTFGSGTRLTVV.